Reported below is one T cell receptor beta chain. The antigen remains unidentified. Unmatched junction bases numbered 8, after V lost 7 bases and J lost 5 bases. The CDR3 runs to 16 residues. From germline, CDR1 is SNHLY and CDR2 FYNNEI. This sample stems from a study of T cells in Graves' hyperthyroidism and ophthalmopathy. The study's findings and limits: Ophthalmopathy prediction by the model preceded onset by a median 6.5 months.

It was 10 ml of fresh peripheral blood that supplied the PBMCs. The TCR beta CDR3 regions underwent amplification using RNA transcripts as the source. First-round RT-PCR targeting the TCR CDR3 was performed with the HTBI primer set. In TCRdb, the multiplex PCR reads were re-called with MiXCR into one record per CDR3 protein. The repertoire has 550,000 to 600,000 distinct CDR3 sequences, around 17% of them found once; the top ten carry about 20%. V is TRBV2 and J is TRBJ2-5; TRBD2 matches 15 bases. Sequenced: blood. The TCR sequence derives from a woman aged 18-35 years with Graves' hyperthyroidism. The CDR3: CASTRTSGGAGETQYF. In DNA form, the CDR3 reads TGTGCCAGCACCCGGACTAGCGGGGGGGCCGGCGAGACCCAGTACTTC.